What follows are 8 T cell receptor beta chains derived from one specimen sequenced in a study of OX40 agonist ivuxolimab in advanced cancers. Repertoires were generated with immunoSEQ multiplex PCR, while TCRdb's copy carries only in-frame clones and drops some. The sample has tens of thousands of clones; 70% to 80% are singletons. Source: CD4+ or CD8+ T cells sorted from blood, taken in a trial of the OX40 agonist ivuxolimab. The receptors come from an adult with an advanced solid tumor such as melanoma, head and neck, liver or kidney cancer.

This clone occurred a few times. The chain recombines TRBV15 with TRBJ2-4, with D possibly matching TRBD1 (6 bases). The CDR3 covers 16 residues. Germline CDR1 and CDR2: LNHNV and YYDKDF (reference sequence). Trimming stripped 4 bases from V and 0 bases from J, with 13 bases between. The CDR3 region is CATSTLQGIAKNIQYF. DNA of the CDR3: TGTGCCACCAGCACCTTACAGGGTATAGCCAAAAACATTCAGTACTTC.

This rearrangement joins TRBV5-4 to TRBJ2-7; 9 positions match TRBD2. Germline V gene lookup returns CDR1 SGHNT and CDR2 YYREEE (reference sequence). J lost 5 bases, V lost 4 bases, and 13 bases had no gene match. The CDR3 is 16 amino acids. The CDR3 nucleotides are TGTGCCAGCAGCGCCGGGGGCCCAGCGGGAGGTGACGAGCAGTACTTC. It translates to CASSAGGPAGGDEQYF.

The chain uses TRBV4-1 and TRBJ1-3; TRBD1 agrees at 7 bases. The CDR3 is made up of 14 amino acids. V trimming: 1 base; J trimming: 7 bases; junction bases outside the gene matches: 4. The germline gives CDR1 MGHRA, CDR2 YSYEKL. The CDR3 region has the DNA TGCGCCAGCAGCCAAGTGACAGGGATCAACACCATATATTTT. It is translated as CASSQVTGINTIYF.

V and J are TRBV30 and TRBJ1-3; D unresolved. The germline CDR1 and CDR2 sequences are GTSNPN and SVGIG (reference sequence). Deletions cut 8 bases from V and 1 base from J, with 6 bases between. The CDR3 spans 11 residues. The CDR3, as DNA: TGTGCCGTACAGTCTGGAAACACCATATATTTT. It yields the protein CAVQSGNTIYF.

V gene TRBV25-1 combines with J gene TRBJ1-4; the match to TRBD1 covers 7 bases. The CDR3 length is 14 residues. The trim removed 6 bases at V and 5 bases at J, leaving 6 bases unmatched. Germline V gene data show CDR1 as MGHDK and CDR2 as SYGVNS. The DNA of the CDR3 is TGTGCCAGCAGACCCGGGACAGCGAATGAAAAACTGTTTTTT. Translation: CASRPGTANEKLFF.

V is TRBV5-6 and J is TRBJ2-5; a weak D match, TRBD1 (5 bases). The CDR3 sequence is 14 residues long. V was shortened by 3 bases and J by 1 base, with 10 bases between the two germline ends. From germline, CDR1 is SGHDT and CDR2 YYEEEE. This chain's CDR3 is CASSSGQFQETQYF. In nucleotides, the CDR3 is TGTGCCAGCAGCTCCGGACAATTCCAAGAGACCCAGTACTTC.

This clone was picked up a small number of times. The chain links TRBV11-2 to TRBJ2-2; 13 bases agree with TRBD2. Losses at the gene ends were 4 bases for V and 7 bases for J; bases not matched to a gene: 9. This CDR3 is 17 amino acids long. Germline V CDR1 and CDR2: SGHAT, FQNNGV. The chain's CDR3 is CASSSGTSGAGNGELFF. DNA for the CDR3: TGTGCCAGCAGCTCCGGGACTAGCGGGGCGGGAAACGGGGAGCTGTTTTTT.

V gene TRBV11-2 combines with J gene TRBJ2-7; a weak D match, TRBD1 (5 bases). The V and J ends lost 5 bases and 5 bases respectively, with 13 bases between them. The CDR3 contains 13 residues. Germline CDR1 is SGHAT and CDR2 is FQNNGV. The DNA of the CDR3 is TGTGCCAGCAGCCGCGTAGGGGTCCACGAGCAGTACTTC. This encodes CASSRVGVHEQYF.